What follows are 30 T cell receptor beta chains derived from one specimen sequenced in a study of T cell repertoires in aging, cancer and after chemotherapy. The template was genomic DNA from peripheral blood, not RNA. A mixed TRB-A/B primer pool amplified rearranged TRB by multiplex touch-down PCR. A single record per CDR3 protein comes from TCRdb applying MiXCR to the multiplex PCR reads. Of around 12,000 distinct CDR3 sequences in the sample, under 40% are singletons; the top ten hold approximately 6.6%. The sample was blood. These receptors came from a human donor in good health. The donor label of this sample is uncertain.

The rearrangement uses TRBV19 and TRBJ2-3, with D possibly TRBD1 on 6 matching bases. Germline V gives CDR1 LNHDA, CDR2 SQIVND (reference sequence). The CDR3 sequence is 17 residues long. V was pared by 9 bases and J by 2 bases, with 24 bases between. DNA for the CDR3: TGTGCCAGCAGCCCAACTGGGGACAACATGTACACAGATACGCAGTATTTT. The encoded protein is CASSPTGDNMYTDTQYF.

By sample fraction, this clonotype is medium-sized. V gene TRBV19 combines with J gene TRBJ2-6, with TRBD2 as a possible D gene (6 bases). The length of the CDR3 is 15 residues. Germline values: CDR1 LNHDA, CDR2 SQIVND (reference sequence). V lost 7 bases to trimming and J lost 1 base, with 11 bases between them. CDR3 loop: CASTQGGSGANVLTF. The CDR3 DNA reads TGTGCCAGTACCCAAGGAGGGTCTGGGGCCAACGTCCTGACTTTC. The whole variable domain, filled in from reference TRBV19 and TRBJ2-6, reads DGGITQSPKYLFRKEGQNVTLSCEQNLNHDAMYWYRQDPGQGLRLIYYSQIVNDFQKGDIAEGYSVSREKKESFPLTVTSAQKNPTAFYLCASTQGGSGANVLTFGAGSRLTVL.

To note about this clonotype: A read error may be the cause here, since a much bigger clone is one base away. The V and J genes are TRBV19 and TRBJ2-3, with D perhaps TRBD2 (5 bases). CDR3 length: 14 residues. V lost 1 base and J lost 7, with 12 bases in between. CDR1 and CDR2 from the germline V gene are LNHDA and SQIVND (reference sequence). CDR3 amino acids: CASSIARASNTQYF. Written as DNA, the CDR3 is TGTGCCAGTAGTATAGCGAGGGCTTCAAATACGCAGTATTTT.

This clonotype was recorded a few times. The gene calls are TRBV30 and TRBJ1-2; maybe TRBD1 (6 bases). Germline CDR1 GTSNPN, CDR2 SVGIG (reference sequence). The V end lost 3 bases, the J end lost 7 bases, and 18 bases lay between the germline ends. This CDR3 comprises 14 residues. This chain's CDR3 is CAWRGTGGRPGYTF. For the CDR3, the DNA is TGTGCCTGGAGAGGTACGGGGGGGCGACCTGGCTACACCTTC.

The rearrangement joins TRBV19 to TRBJ2-3; 11 positions agree with TRBD2. CDR3 length: 14 amino acids. Germline loops: CDR1 LNHDA, CDR2 SQIVND (reference sequence). V lost 9 bases to trimming and J lost 5 bases; unmatched junction nucleotides: 7. The CDR3 reads CASSFSGGEDTQYF. The CDR3 DNA follows: TGTGCCAGCAGCTTTAGCGGGGGGGAAGATACGCAGTATTTT.

The CDR3 spells CASTPLGEGNYGYTF. DNA for the CDR3: TGTGCCAGCACCCCCCTCGGGGAGGGGAACTATGGCTACACCTTC. V is TRBV12-3 or TRBV12-4 and J is TRBJ1-2; D perhaps matches TRBD1 (5 bases). Deletions cut 7 bases from V and 2 bases from J, with 17 bases between. CDR3 length: 15 amino acids.

This clonotype appeared a few times. V usage is TRBV19 and J usage is TRBJ1-6, with a weak D call TRBD1 (6 bases). From germline, CDR1 is LNHDA and CDR2 SQIVND (reference sequence). The CDR3 loop spans 16 amino acids. V dropped 3 bases and J dropped 10 bases, with 19 bases sitting between them. The CDR3 here is CASSMGFGRGGSPLHF. The DNA of the CDR3 is TGTGCCAGTAGTATGGGATTCGGCAGGGGAGGATCACCCCTCCACTTT.

V and J are TRBV6-1 and TRBJ2-1, with 11 nucleotides matching TRBD2. With 3 bases clipped from V and 7 bases from J, the junction kept 8 bases outside the gene matches. Germline loops: CDR1 MNHNS, CDR2 SASEGT. This CDR3 has 16 residues. CDR3 nucleotides: TGTGCCAGCAGTGACATAGCGGGAGGGCCGGGTAATGAGCAGTTCTTC. This codes for CASSDIAGGPGNEQFF.

This chain connects TRBV20-1 to TRBJ2-4; D gene ambiguous. Germline values: CDR1 DFQATT, CDR2 SNEGSKA (reference sequence). The CDR3 has 13 residues. The germline V and J ends were trimmed by 1 base and 0 bases, with 4 bases remaining between them. CDR3 in amino acids: CSARGGAKNIQYF. In nucleotides, the CDR3 is TGCAGTGCTAGAGGCGGAGCCAAAAACATTCAGTACTTC.

The chain links TRBV27 to TRBJ2-7, with TRBD1 matching 10 bases. V trimming: 2 bases; J trimming: 5 bases; junction bases outside the gene matches: 6. There are 15 residues in the CDR3. CDR1 is MNHEY, CDR2 SMNVEV, per germline (reference sequence). CDR3 protein: CASSLGTGVTHEQYF. CDR3 DNA sequence: TGTGCCAGCAGTTTAGGGACAGGGGTTACCCACGAGCAGTACTTC.

This chain links TRBV6-5 with TRBJ2-5; maybe TRBD1 (6 bases). Germline-derived CDR1 and CDR2 are MNHEY and SVGAGI. The V and J ends lost 0 bases and 2 bases respectively, with 7 bases between them. CDR3 length: 14 amino acids. In DNA, the CDR3 is TGTGCCAGCAGTTACTCGGGACAACAAGAGACCCAGTACTTC. It specifies CASSYSGQQETQYF.

This clonotype was found a few times. The rearrangement joins TRBV6-5 to TRBJ1-3; D call uncertain. CDR3 length: 11 residues. The germline V and J ends were trimmed by 8 bases and 4 bases, with 6 bases remaining between them. Germline CDR1 MNHEY, CDR2 SVGAGI. CDR3 coding DNA: TGTGCCAGCGCAAGAGGAAACACCATATATTTT. It is translated as CASARGNTIYF.

In its sample, this clonotype was seen a few times. The chain joins TRBV27 to TRBJ1-5, with 8 bases fitting TRBD1. This CDR3 contains 14 residues. V gave up 5 bases and J gave up 7 bases; unmatched junction bases: 7. Looked up from germline, CDR1 is MNHEY and CDR2 is SMNVEV (reference sequence). The CDR3 reads CASSPQGASQPQHF. The DNA of the CDR3 is TGTGCCAGCAGTCCTCAGGGGGCTTCGCAGCCCCAGCATTTT.

The chain has TRBV6-4 and TRBJ1-2; 7 nucleotides match TRBD1. The germline V gene has CDR1 MRHNA and CDR2 SNTAGT. V shed 4 bases and J 8 bases; nucleotides not matched to a gene: 16. This CDR3 region has 16 residues. CDR3 amino acids: CASSANAPDRMGGYTF. The CDR3 bases are TGTGCCAGCAGTGCCAACGCGCCGGACAGGATGGGAGGCTACACCTTC.

A few counts support this clonotype. This chain connects TRBV6-1 to TRBJ2-3, with 7 bases identical to TRBD2. Germline V CDR1 and CDR2: MNHNS, SASEGT. After removal of 3 bases from V and 14 bases from J, the junction contained 14 bases not matched to a gene. CDR3 length equals 14 residues. The CDR3 region is CASSDSGEGRFRYF. In DNA, the CDR3 is TGTGCCAGCAGTGATTCGGGGGAGGGCCGGTTCAGGTATTTT.

A few counts support this clonotype. V is TRBV19 and J is TRBJ1-1, with 8 bases matching TRBD1. Germline V lookup: CDR1 LNHDA, CDR2 SQIVND (reference sequence). There are 14 residues in the CDR3. The V and J ends lost 5 bases and 1 base, in that order; junction bases with no gene match: 3. Here the CDR3 reads CASSAQGANTEAFF. CDR3 nucleotide sequence: TGTGCCAGTAGTGCCCAGGGGGCGAACACTGAAGCTTTCTTT.

This clonotype was observed a few times. The rearrangement joins TRBV7-6 to TRBJ2-1, with D uncertain. The CDR3 is 13 residues long. Germline V gene data show CDR1 as SGHVS and CDR2 as FNYEAQ. Between the trimmed V and J ends, which lost 3 bases and 2 bases, there was a span of 5 bases. Here the CDR3 reads CASSFGAYNEQFF. Written as DNA, the CDR3 is TGTGCCAGCAGCTTCGGAGCCTACAATGAGCAGTTCTTC.

The sample holds a few counts of this clonotype. The V call is TRBV5-6, the J call TRBJ2-2; D is unresolved. Germline CDR1 and CDR2: SGHDT and YYEEEE. Trimming removed 0 bases from V and 8 bases from J, with 8 bases in between. This CDR3 has 13 amino acids. CDR3 sequence (DNA): TGTGCCAGCAGCTTGGGAGAACTGGGGGAGCTGTTTTTT. Amino acid sequence: CASSLGELGELFF.

DNA for the CDR3: TGTGCCTGGAGTGTTTCACGAGGGAATCAGCCCCAGCATTTT. It yields the protein CAWSVSRGNQPQHF. The rearrangement joins TRBV30 to TRBJ1-5; no reliable D call. Trimming took off 0 bases at V and 4 bases at J, with 10 bases between the two ends. Germline assignment: CDR1 GTSNPN and CDR2 SVGIG (reference sequence). This CDR3 contains 14 residues.

This clonotype was seen a single time. V is TRBV15 and J is TRBJ1-2; D is ambiguous. This CDR3 has 12 amino acids. The V gene lost 5 bases and the J gene lost 3 bases, with 7 bases spanning the gap. Germline CDR1 LNHNV, CDR2 YYDKDF (reference sequence). The CDR3 loop reads CATSLDYYGYTF. The CDR3 coding sequence is TGTGCCACCAGCCTCGACTACTATGGCTACACCTTC.

This clonotype is judged medium-sized. V gene TRBV19 combines with J gene TRBJ2-1, with 8 bases that match TRBD2. Germline trimming cut 1 base from V and 7 bases from J; bases unmatched to any gene: 3. Germline lookup yields CDR1 LNHDA and CDR2 SQIVND (reference sequence). CDR3 size: 14 residues. CDR3 protein: CASSIAGGPNEQFF. As DNA, the CDR3 is TGTGCCAGTAGTATAGCGGGGGGGCCGAATGAGCAGTTCTTC.

V is TRBV5-1 and J is TRBJ2-3; TRBD2 matches 12 bases. The CDR3 consists of 15 residues. The germline V gene has CDR1 SGHRS and CDR2 YFSETQ. The ends lost 5 bases at V and 6 bases at J; junction bases unmatched: 7. CDR3 in amino acids: CASSLAGTSGDTQYF. The DNA for the CDR3 is TGCGCCAGCAGTCTCGCCGGGACTAGCGGGGATACGCAGTATTTT.

This clonotype is judged medium-sized. The gene calls are TRBV5-6 and TRBJ2-2; 9 nucleotides align to TRBD2. Germline V gene data show CDR1 as SGHDT and CDR2 as YYEEEE. The trim removed 2 bases at V and 7 bases at J, leaving 0 bases unmatched. The CDR3 loop spans 13 amino acids. The CDR3 loop reads CASSFSGSGELFF. The CDR3 nucleotides are TGTGCCAGCAGCTTTAGCGGGAGCGGGGAGCTGTTTTTT.

On this clonotype itself: One junction end disagrees with the germline gene, perhaps due to a read error. This chain joins TRBV5-3 and TRBJ2-1, with D perhaps matching TRBD1 (5 bases). TRBV5-3 is an ORF for which the function is uncertain. The CDR3 is 14 amino acids. The CDR3, as DNA: TGCGCCAGCAGCCAATCCCAGGGCTACAATGAGCAGTTCTTC. It translates to CASSQSQGYNEQFF.

The chain links TRBV12-3 or TRBV12-4 to TRBJ2-5, with 7 bases identical to TRBD2. The ends lost 2 bases at V and 5 bases at J; junction bases unmatched: 5. This CDR3 comprises 14 residues. CDR3 nucleotides: TGTGCCAGCAGTTTAATGGCAGCGGGGGAGACCCAGTACTTC. Translated: CASSLMAAGETQYF.

This clonotype was counted only a few times. The chain uses TRBV11-3 and TRBJ1-5; D unresolved. V dropped 0 bases and J dropped 6 bases, with 9 bases sitting between them. The V gene's germline CDR1 is SGHNT and CDR2 YENEEA. CDR3 length: 14 amino acids. The CDR3 bases are TGTGCCAGCAGCTTAGATGGGGTAGGTCAGCCCCAGCATTTT. Protein sequence: CASSLDGVGQPQHF.

This clonotype was seen only a few times. J is TRBJ2-5 and V is TRBV6-2 or TRBV6-3; TRBD2 agrees at 10 bases. Germline loops: CDR1 MNHEY, CDR2 SVGEGT. CDR3 length equals 15 residues. V shed 2 bases and J 5 bases; nucleotides not matched to a gene: 5. The chain's CDR3 is CASSYLLAGVETQYF. CDR3 in DNA: TGTGCCAGCAGTTACCTTCTAGCGGGAGTCGAGACCCAGTACTTC.

This chain connects TRBV6-4 to TRBJ1-1, with D possibly being TRBD1 (6 bases). Germline CDR1 and CDR2: MRHNA and SNTAGT. Between the trimmed V and J ends, which lost 5 bases and 4 bases, there was a span of 14 bases. The CDR3 spans 14 residues. The CDR3 sequence is CASSQGRFVTEAFF. The CDR3 bases are TGTGCCAGCAGTCAGGGGAGGTTTGTCACTGAAGCTTTCTTT.

The chain is built from TRBV7-6 and TRBJ2-5, with 11 bases aligning to TRBD1. This CDR3 spans 16 amino acids. CDR1 and CDR2 from the germline V gene are SGHVS and FNYEAQ. V dropped 5 bases and J dropped 4; count of bases not matched to a gene: 9. DNA of the CDR3: TGTGCCAGCAGCCTGGGGACAGGGGGAAAATTAGAGACCCAGTACTTC. It specifies CASSLGTGGKLETQYF.

This rearrangement joins TRBV6-5 to TRBJ2-2, with D hard to call. The CDR3 spans 15 residues. The germline gives CDR1 MNHEY, CDR2 SVGAGI. V lost 4 bases and J lost 6, with 15 bases in between. The CDR3 loop reads CASSFRVLVAGELFF. The CDR3 region has the DNA TGTGCCAGCAGTTTCCGGGTTTTGGTCGCCGGGGAGCTGTTTTTT.